Listed below are T cell receptor beta chains from one sample, sequenced in a study of Ad26.COV2.S vaccination and SARS-CoV-2 variants. Some clones are missing from TCRdb's copy, which holds only in-frame ones; the method was immunoSEQ multiplex PCR. Of over 350,000 clones listed, 70% to 90% are singletons. The sequenced sample was peripheral blood, obtained in a trial of Ad26.COV2.S vaccine versus placebo. The receptors here all came from a person between 18 and 65 years old who received the Ad26.COV2.S COVID-19 vaccine or a placebo. Each CDR3 is given with its conserved first and last residue. The D gene is left open where the match is weak. Where a row states a size, it is once, few, many or the class of an expanded clone; other rows omit it.

>TRBV10-2|.|TRBJ1-1|.
TGCGCCAGCAGTGAGAATCCTGGGGGGCTGGTGAACACTGAAGCTTTCTTT
CASSENPGGLVNTEAFF
>TRBV10-3|.|TRBJ2-2|.
TGTGCCATCAGTGAGTCTTCGGCAGGTCGTGCAGGGAGAGCCACCGGGGAGCTGTTTTTT
CAISESSAGRAGRATGELFF
>TRBV5-1|.|TRBJ1-4|.
TGCGCCAGCAGCTTTGGGGACGGGGAAAAACTTCTGTTTTTT
CASSFGDGEKLLFF
>TRBV27|.|TRBJ1-2|TRBD1
TGTGCCAGCAGTGACATAAGACAGGGGTTTCGCTATGGCTACACCTTC
CASSDIRQGFRYGYTF
>TRBV5-6|.|TRBJ2-7|.
TGTGCCAGCAGCTTGTTTCCGGGAGTGGGCGAGCAGTACTTC
CASSLFPGVGEQYF
>TRBV20-1|.|TRBJ1-1|.
TGCAGTGCTAGAGTAGCAGGCGAAGCTTTCTTT
CSARVAGEAFF
>TRBV4-1|.|TRBJ1-4|TRBD1
TGCGCCAGCAGCCAAATAGACAGGGGGCTTGAAAAACTGTTTTTT
CASSQIDRGLEKLFF
>TRBV6-4|.|TRBJ1-2|.
TGTGCCAGCAGAATAAACAGGGAATCCTATGGCTACACCTTC
CASRINRESYGYTF
>TRBV7-6|.|TRBJ1-6|TRBD1
TGTGCCAGCAGCTTAGGACAGGGGGGATCACCCCTCCACTTT
CASSLGQGGSPLHF
>TRBV5-1|.|TRBJ2-1|.
TGCGCCAGCAGTAAGGGGGACTCCACCAATGAGCAGTTCTTC
CASSKGDSTNEQFF
>TRBV30|.|TRBJ1-5|TRBD1
TGTGCCTGGAGTGAGGGGGCGGGAGGTCAGCCCCAGCATTTT
CAWSEGAGGQPQHF
>TRBV4-1|.|TRBJ2-7|.
TGCGCCAGCAGCCGGAGTGGGGGTCCTTTCGGGCTCGAGCAGTACTTC
CASSRSGGPFGLEQYF
>TRBV6-2/TRBV6-3|.|TRBJ2-4|.
TGTGCCAGCAGTTACGGTAGTGAAAACATTCAGTACTTC
CASSYGSENIQYF
>TRBV7-9|once|TRBJ2-5|TRBD2
TGTGCCAGCAGCCCCCGGACTAGCTCAGAGACCCAGTACTTC
CASSPRTSSETQYF
>TRBV7-2|.|TRBJ2-7|TRBD2
TGTGCCAGCAGCTTCCCTCTAGCGGGGGGCACCTACGAGCAGTACTTC
CASSFPLAGGTYEQYF
>TRBV5-6|once|TRBJ1-6|.
TGTGCCAGCAGCCCAAGTAGGCTTTATAATTCACCCCTCCACTTT
CASSPSRLYNSPLHF
>TRBV28|.|TRBJ2-3|.
TGTGCCAGCAGTTTATACACAGGGTGGGGCACAGATACGCAGTATTTT
CASSLYTGWGTDTQYF
>TRBV7-6|.|TRBJ2-7|TRBD2
TGTGCCAGCAGCTTAGCTACTAGCGGGGGGGGGTACGAGCAGTACTTC
CASSLATSGGGYEQYF
>TRBV4-1|.|TRBJ2-5|.
TGCGCCAGCAGCCAAAGGGGCGGGGAGACCCAGTACTTC
CASSQRGGETQYF
>TRBV7-8|once|TRBJ2-7|.
TGTGCCAGCAGCTTAGGCAGGGACGAGCAGTACTTC
CASSLGRDEQYF
>TRBV6-4|once|TRBJ1-5|.
TGTGCCAGCAGTGTACAGCCCAATCAGCCCCAGCATTTT
CASSVQPNQPQHF
>TRBV4-2|.|TRBJ1-2|TRBD1
TGTGCCAGCAGCCAAGATCGTCAGGGGGCGGGCGGCTACACCTTC
CASSQDRQGAGGYTF
>TRBV20-1|.|TRBJ2-1|.
TGCAGTGCTAGTGGGCGGAGGGGCACACATGAGCAGTTCTTC
CSASGRRGTHEQFF
>TRBV6-1|.|TRBJ2-7|.
TGTGCCAGCAGTGAAGCTCATCTGGAAAGCTCCTACGAGCAGTACTTC
CASSEAHLESSYEQYF
>TRBV28|few|TRBJ1-2|.
TGTGCCAGCGCCCAAGGGAGGAGCGGCTACACCTTC
CASAQGRSGYTF
>TRBV2|.|TRBJ2-1|.
TGTGCCAGCAGTGAGGGGTTTGAGCAGTTCTTC
CASSEGFEQFF
>TRBV10-3|once|TRBJ2-1|.
TGTGCCATCAGTTCTAGCAACCATGAGCAGTTCTTC
CAISSSNHEQFF
>TRBV6-2/TRBV6-3|few|TRBJ2-2|TRBD2
TGTGCCAGCAGTTCCCCCGCGGGGGGCGGCACCGGGGAGCTGTTTTTT
CASSSPAGGGTGELFF
>TRBV4-1|few|TRBJ2-2|.
TGCGCCAGCAGCCAGATCCTCGGCACCGGGGAGCTGTTTTTT
CASSQILGTGELFF
>TRBV6-4|.|TRBJ2-2|.
TGTGCCAGCAGTGAGGACGGTTCCACCGGGGAGCTGTTTTTT
CASSEDGSTGELFF
>TRBV6-6|.|TRBJ1-2|.
TGTGCCAGCAGATCCGCTTCGGGCTCTTCAGGCTACACCTTC
CASRSASGSSGYTF
>TRBV27|once|TRBJ1-4|.
TGTGCCAGCAGCCAGGCGTATGAGGGGACAACTAATGAAAAACTGTTTTTT
CASSQAYEGTTNEKLFF
>TRBV20-1|once|TRBJ1-1|.
TGCAGTGCTAGTTTTTCAGCGAACACTGAAGCTTTCTTT
CSASFSANTEAFF
>TRBV19|.|TRBJ1-2|TRBD1
TGTGCCAGTAGCCATGGGGACAGTATGAACTACACCTTC
CASSHGDSMNYTF
>TRBV18|.|TRBJ1-1|.
TGTGCCAGCTCACCACAAGAAGGGGGAGGCACTGAAGCTTTCTTT
CASSPQEGGGTEAFF
>TRBV18|.|TRBJ2-5|TRBD1
TGTGCCAGCTCACCAGGGGGACAGGGTATTGAGACCCAGTACTTC
CASSPGGQGIETQYF
>TRBV5-6|.|TRBJ1-2|.
TGTGCCAGCAGCTTAACCGGGACATTCTATGGCTACACCTTC
CASSLTGTFYGYTF
>TRBV12-5|.|TRBJ2-5|.
TGTGCTAGTGGTTCGGGCCTTGAAGAGACCCAGTACTTC
CASGSGLEETQYF
>TRBV2|.|TRBJ1-4|TRBD1
TGTGCCAGCAGTGGGACGATCAGGGGGGAAAAACTGTTTTTT
CASSGTIRGEKLFF
>TRBV6-5|.|TRBJ1-5|.
TGTGCCAGTGCTCAGGGAGGAGGCAATCAGCCCCAGCATTTT
CASAQGGGNQPQHF
>TRBV5-1|once|TRBJ2-2|TRBD1
TGCGCCAGCAGCTTGGACGGACAGGGTGGGACCGGGGAGCTGTTTTTT
CASSLDGQGGTGELFF
>TRBV7-2|.|TRBJ1-4|.
TGTGCCAGCAGCTTGATAGGGACCCAACTGTTTTTT
CASSLIGTQLFF
>TRBV10-1|.|TRBJ2-5|TRBD2
TGCGCCAGCAGAATAGCGGGGGGCCAGGGAGAGACCCAGTACTTC
CASRIAGGQGETQYF
>TRBV2|once|TRBJ2-7|.
TGTGCCAGCAGTGGGCAATCCTACGAGCAGTACTTC
CASSGQSYEQYF
>TRBV29-1|.|TRBJ2-7|.
TGCAGCGCCGGGACTCCAACCTACGAGCAGTACTTC
CSAGTPTYEQYF
>TRBV7-9|.|TRBJ1-1|.
TGTGCCAGCAGCTTACCGGGTGCCAACACTGAAGCTTTCTTT
CASSLPGANTEAFF
>TRBV11-2|.|TRBJ2-7|.
TGTGCCAGCAGCTTACAGGGAACCTACGAGCAGTACTTC
CASSLQGTYEQYF
>TRBV2|.|TRBJ1-2|.
TGTGCCAGCAGTGGGGACCTAACAGGGTGGGGCTACACCTTC
CASSGDLTGWGYTF
>TRBV19|.|TRBJ1-2|.
TGTGCCAGTCGCAAGCAGGGATGGGGCTACACCTTC
CASRKQGWGYTF
>TRBV6-1|.|TRBJ1-6|TRBD1
TGTGCCAGCAGTGAAGCTGGACAGGGAGGCGGTTCACCCCTCCACTTT
CASSEAGQGGGSPLHF
>TRBV2|few|TRBJ2-7|.
TGTGCCAGCAGCGAACAGGGTTCCTACGAGCAGTACTTC
CASSEQGSYEQYF
>TRBV5-1|.|TRBJ1-1|TRBD1
TGCGCCAGCACCCAAGGGACAGCGAACACTGAAGCTTTCTTT
CASTQGTANTEAFF